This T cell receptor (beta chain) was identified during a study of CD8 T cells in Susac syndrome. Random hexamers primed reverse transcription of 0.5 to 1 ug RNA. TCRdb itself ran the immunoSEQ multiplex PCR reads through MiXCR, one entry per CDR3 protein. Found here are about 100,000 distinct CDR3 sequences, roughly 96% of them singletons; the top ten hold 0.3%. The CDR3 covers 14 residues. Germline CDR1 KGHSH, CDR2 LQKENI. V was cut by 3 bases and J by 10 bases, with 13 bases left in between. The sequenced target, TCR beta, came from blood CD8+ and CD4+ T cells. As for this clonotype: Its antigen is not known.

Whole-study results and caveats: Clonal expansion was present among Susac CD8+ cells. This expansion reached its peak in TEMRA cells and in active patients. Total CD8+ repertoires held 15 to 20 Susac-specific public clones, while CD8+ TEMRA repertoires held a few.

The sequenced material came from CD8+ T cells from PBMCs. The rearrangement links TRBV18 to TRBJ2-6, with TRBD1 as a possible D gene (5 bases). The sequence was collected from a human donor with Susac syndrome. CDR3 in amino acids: CASSPVDSKNVLTF. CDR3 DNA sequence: TGTGCCAGCTCACCGGTCGACAGCAAAAACGTCCTGACTTTC.